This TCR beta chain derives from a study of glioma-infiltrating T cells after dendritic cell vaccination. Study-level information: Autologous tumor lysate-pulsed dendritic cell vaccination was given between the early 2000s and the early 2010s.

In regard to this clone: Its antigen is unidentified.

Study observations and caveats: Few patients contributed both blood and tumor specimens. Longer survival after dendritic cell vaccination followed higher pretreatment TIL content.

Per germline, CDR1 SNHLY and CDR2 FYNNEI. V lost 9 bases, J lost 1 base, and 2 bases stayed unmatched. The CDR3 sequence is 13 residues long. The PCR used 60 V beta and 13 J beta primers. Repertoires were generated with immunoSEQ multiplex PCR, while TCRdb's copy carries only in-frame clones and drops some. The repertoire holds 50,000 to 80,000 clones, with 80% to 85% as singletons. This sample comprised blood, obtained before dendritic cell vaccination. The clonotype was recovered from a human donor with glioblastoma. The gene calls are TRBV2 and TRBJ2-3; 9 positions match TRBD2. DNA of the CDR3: TGTGCCAGGGGCGGGGGGGGCACAGATACGCAGTATTTT. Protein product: CARGGGGTDTQYF. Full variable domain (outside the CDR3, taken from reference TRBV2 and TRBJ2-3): EPEVTQTPSHQVTQMGQEVILRCVPISNHLYFYWYRQILGQKVEFLVSFYNNEISEKSEIFDDQFSVERPDGSNFTLKIRSTKLEDSAMYFCARGGGGTDTQYFGPGTRLTVL.